This record concerns one T cell receptor (beta chain) sequence. A junction boundary mismatches the germline segment, possibly from a read error. The data were taken from a study of blood T cell repertoires in COVID-19. This table comes from immunoSEQ multiplex PCR, and its TCRdb copy is limited to in-frame clones, with some not included. The sample lists some 240,000 clones; 75% to 90% were seen once. The CDR3 is 15 amino acids. The V gene's germline CDR1 is LNHDA and CDR2 SQIVND (reference sequence). J is TRBJ2-1 and V is TRBV19; D remains unclear. This TCR was recovered from a middle-aged woman who had recovered from COVID-19. The sample comprised peripheral blood. Here the CDR3 reads CASSIDWARQGSSIF. Written as DNA, the CDR3 is TGTGCCAGTAGTATAGATTGGGCCAGGCAAGGTTCGTCGATCTTC.